The text below deals with one T cell receptor (beta chain). Its antigen is as yet unknown. Germline V gene lookup returns CDR1 ENHRY and CDR2 SYGVKD. V was trimmed by 3 bases and J by 5 bases, leaving 16 bases between them. CDR3 length: 15 residues. The data were obtained in a study of shared clonotypes between healthy human individuals. Regarding the study as a whole: Sharing across four donors was seen in 4.5% to 5.5% of naive CD4 clonotypes. Genetic and exposure-history diversity was limited by the small donor number.

The donors were all Caucasian adults (living in Nashville, Tennessee). Libraries were prepared by immunoSEQ multiplex PCR; TCRdb keeps only in-frame clonotypes and omits some of them. Seen here are about 2.4 million clones, 93% observed once, and the top ten hold approximately 0.37%. V usage is TRBV10-3 and J usage is TRBJ2-5; perhaps TRBD2 as D (6 bases). Sequencing was done on a sample of naive CD4+ T cells from PBMCs. Specified subset: CD45RA+ positively selected. This receptor was taken from a man aged 18 to 35 in good health. Some clones in this sample may be carry-over from other donors' samples. DNA of the CDR3: TGTGCCATCAGTGAAGGAGCGGGTGGGTCGGAGACCCAGTACTTC. Protein sequence: CAISEGAGGSETQYF.